This T cell receptor (beta chain) comes out of a study of blood T cell repertoires in COVID-19. Study overall: From T cells, B-cell-depleted T cells, or PBMCs came the material, which was cDNA or gDNA.

Clones were sequenced by immunoSEQ multiplex PCR, and TCRdb holds only the in-frame ones, with some missing. The table records approximately 160,000 clones, approximately 80% of them present only once. Those who participated ranged in age from about 18 to 89 years and resided in about two dozen US areas. Losses at the gene ends were 0 bases for V and 7 bases for J; bases not matched to a gene: 16. The CDR3 is 18 residues long. Germline lookup yields CDR1 SGHNT and CDR2 YYREEE (reference sequence). The chain links TRBV5-4 to TRBJ2-3; 8 positions match TRBD2. The specimen sequenced was PBMCs or T cells enriched from blood (not recorded which). The clonotype was recovered from a woman in her forties or fifties who had recovered from COVID-19. Here the CDR3 DNA reads TGTGCCAGCAGCTTGGGTGCGGGGGGAGACTCGAAACTGAATACGCAGTATTTT. This translates into CASSLGAGGDSKLNTQYF.